The next 10 T cell receptor beta chains were all read from a single sample in a study of blood T cell repertoires in COVID-19. Assay used: immunoSEQ multiplex PCR; TCRdb lists only in-frame clones, some missing. The sample has under 500,000 clones; approximately 90% are singletons. The sample was peripheral blood. The receptors were gathered from a woman in her 30s with acute or convalescent COVID-19.

The rearrangement uses TRBV4-1 and TRBJ2-5; 14 positions match TRBD2. CDR1 and CDR2 (germline): MGHRA, YSYEKL. V lost 3 bases and J lost 3; bases outside the gene matches: 0. The CDR3 has 15 amino acids. CDR3 protein: CASSQGLAGEETQYF. The CDR3 DNA follows: TGCGCCAGCAGCCAGGGACTAGCGGGGGAAGAGACCCAGTACTTC.

V and J are TRBV5-1 and TRBJ1-2; 8 nucleotides align to TRBD1. Germline CDR1 and CDR2: SGHRS and YFSETQ. This CDR3 has 14 amino acids. V dropped 0 bases and J dropped 7; count of bases not matched to a gene: 5. CDR3: CASSLGGTGIGYTF. The CDR3 DNA reads TGCGCCAGCAGCTTGGGGGGGACAGGAATTGGCTACACCTTC.

The rearrangement joins TRBV4-1 to TRBJ1-4; a possible D gene is TRBD1 (5 bases). Between the trimmed V and J ends, which lost 1 base and 7 bases, there was a span of 10 bases. The CDR3 length is 14 residues. CDR1 is MGHRA and CDR2 is YSYEKL in the germline V gene. The CDR3 protein is CASSQVGRGEKLFF. CDR3 sequence (DNA): TGCGCCAGCAGCCAAGTAGGGAGGGGTGAAAAACTGTTTTTT.

The rearrangement joins TRBV24-1 to TRBJ2-7, with 10 bases matching TRBD1. The CDR3 has 17 amino acids. Trimming took 2 bases from V and 3 from J; bases not matched to a gene: 9. Germline CDR1 reads KGHDR; CDR2 reads SFDVKD. The CDR3: CATSDSMGQGRLYEQYF. The CDR3 nucleotides read TGTGCCACCAGTGATTCGATGGGACAGGGGAGGCTCTACGAGCAGTACTTC.

This chain joins TRBV4-1 and TRBJ2-3, with D hard to call. CDR3 length equals 15 residues. The V and J ends lost 1 base and 2 bases respectively, with 10 bases between them. Per the germline V gene, CDR1 is MGHRA and CDR2 is YSYEKL. The CDR3: CASSQGALFTDTQYF. The CDR3, as DNA: TGCGCCAGCAGCCAAGGGGCGCTTTTCACAGATACGCAGTATTTT.

This clone appeared a few times. The chain employs TRBV5-4 and TRBJ2-1; 9 nucleotides line up with TRBD1. In germline, CDR1 is SGHNT, CDR2 YYREEE (reference sequence). There are 14 residues in the CDR3. After removal of 10 bases from V and 3 bases from J, the junction contained 8 bases not matched to a gene. The CDR3 sequence is CAQGPGQGYNEQFF. The CDR3 region has the DNA TGTGCCCAGGGCCCGGGACAGGGCTACAATGAGCAGTTCTTC.

The chain has TRBV3-1 (or the pseudogene TRBV3-2) and TRBJ2-7, with TRBD2 matching 8 bases. The CDR3 spans 17 residues. Germline loops: CDR1 LGHDT, CDR2 YNNKEL (reference sequence). The J segment lost 2 bases and the V segment lost 1 base, leaving 10 bases of the junction unmatched. CDR3 DNA: TGTGCCAGCAGCCAAGGAAGAGCGGGGGCAGGACCCTACGAGCAGTACTTC. The encoded protein is CASSQGRAGAGPYEQYF.

This clone has just one count. J is TRBJ2-2 and V is TRBV30, with D perhaps matching TRBD2 (5 bases). V was pared by 0 bases and J by 1 base, with 9 bases between. CDR3 length equals 15 residues. The germline V gene encodes CDR1 GTSNPN and CDR2 SVGIG (reference sequence). The CDR3 sequence is CAWSVLAGNTGELFF. CDR3 DNA sequence: TGTGCCTGGAGTGTTTTGGCGGGGAACACCGGGGAGCTGTTTTTT.

V usage is TRBV29-1 and J usage is TRBJ2-2, with TRBD2 matching over 13 bases. CDR1 and CDR2 (germline): SQVTM, ANQGSEA. The CDR3 runs to 18 residues. With V trimmed by 1 base and J by 4 bases, 9 bases remained unmatched. The CDR3 DNA reads TGCAGCGTTGAAGCCCCCACTAGCGGGGGGGCAGCCACCGGGGAGCTGTTTTTT. Its translation: CSVEAPTSGGAATGELFF.

The chain is built from TRBV9 and TRBJ1-2, with D uncertain. Germline values: CDR1 SGDLS, CDR2 YYNGEE. CDR3 length: 15 amino acids. V shed 7 bases and J shed 0 bases, with 16 bases lying between them. The CDR3 nucleotides read TGTGCCAGCCGCCGGGGAGGGCACACTAACTATGGCTACACCTTC. Translation gives CASRRGGHTNYGYTF.